Presented here are 15 T cell receptor beta chains from one specimen sequenced in a study of cytomegalovirus exposure and HLA in healthy donors (TCRdb year 2017). Libraries came from the immunoSEQ multiplex PCR assay. For the multiplex PCR, a mixture combining 60 forward primers for TCR Vbeta segments and 13 reverse primers for TCR Jbeta segments was used. Sourced from immuneACCESS, this table was stored by TCRdb with only in-frame sequences that have V and J called. A share of the clones is absent; for the studies checked, an unresolved V gene accounts for under half, and the remainder has no known explanation. For this sample the table gives about 190,000 clones, of which about 77% were detected only once. Approximately 2% of the sample goes to the ten largest clones. The sample consisted of PBMCs. The source is a woman aged 25 to 39 in good health and CMV-seropositive.

The gene calls are TRBV7-9 and TRBJ1-1; the match to TRBD1 covers 7 bases. Germline V lookup: CDR1 SEHNR, CDR2 FQNEAQ (reference sequence). CDR3 length: 15 amino acids. The V gene end was trimmed by 2 bases and the J gene end by 7 bases; junction bases not matched to a gene: 10. CDR3 bases: TGTGCCAGCAGCTTACTCACAGGAGGGGGCCTTGAAGCTTTCTTT. It codes for CASSLLTGGGLEAFF.

The V call is TRBV28, the J call TRBJ1-5, with 7 bases identical to TRBD1. The length of the CDR3 is 15 residues. Germline trimming cut 3 bases from V and 6 bases from J; bases unmatched to any gene: 8. CDR1 and CDR2 from the germline V gene are MDHEN and SYDVKM. The CDR3 region is CASSFKSGGGQPQHF. The CDR3 region has the DNA TGTGCCAGCAGTTTTAAGTCAGGGGGTGGTCAGCCCCAGCATTTT.

V is TRBV5-1 and J is TRBJ1-4; D not resolved. V was pared by 0 bases and J by 0 bases, with 12 bases between. Germline CDR1 SGHRS, CDR2 YFSETQ. The CDR3 has 17 amino acids. The CDR3 DNA reads as TGCGCCAGCAGCTTGGCTGTGATGAGTGCAACTAATGAAAAACTGTTTTTT. Protein product: CASSLAVMSATNEKLFF.

The count of this clone is one. The chain carries TRBV6-5 and TRBJ2-7; D is perhaps TRBD1 (5 bases). The CDR3 covers 15 residues. Trimming shortened V by 5 bases and J by 3 bases, and 17 bases separated the two germline ends. Germline V gene sequence: CDR1 MNHEY, CDR2 SVGAGI. The CDR3 reads CASSKQLWGYYEQYF. The CDR3 bases are TGTGCCAGCAGTAAACAACTTTGGGGCTACTACGAGCAGTACTTC.

The CDR3 region is CASSRQGGETQYF. The CDR3 DNA reads as TGTGCCAGCAGCCGACAGGGCGGTGAGACCCAGTACTTC. This chain joins TRBV2 and TRBJ2-5; 7 bases match TRBD1. CDR1 SNHLY and CDR2 FYNNEI come from the germline V gene. This CDR3 comprises 13 residues. V shed 6 bases and J 5 bases; nucleotides not matched to a gene: 6.

The DNA for the CDR3 is TGTGCCAGCAGCTTATCATTCTACGAGCAGTACTTC. Its translation is CASSLSFYEQYF. This sequence joins TRBV7-9 and TRBJ2-7; D unresolved. The CDR3 is 12 amino acids. Germline CDR1 is SEHNR and CDR2 is FQNEAQ (reference sequence). V lost 2 bases, J lost 3 bases, and 5 bases lay in between.

The rearrangement joins TRBV6-5 to TRBJ2-1; 11 nucleotides line up with TRBD1. With V trimmed by 6 bases and J by 4 bases, 5 bases remained unmatched. Germline V gene lookup returns CDR1 MNHEY and CDR2 SVGAGI. The CDR3 contains 15 residues. In DNA form, the CDR3 reads TGTGCCAGCAGCCTGGGACAGGGGGGTTACAATGAGCAGTTCTTC. The encoded protein is CASSLGQGGYNEQFF.

The chain links TRBV4-3 to TRBJ2-3; 7 bases agree with TRBD2. Germline-derived CDR1 and CDR2 are LGHNA and YSLEER. The V segment lost 0 bases and the J segment 3 bases; nucleotides outside the gene matches: 3. This CDR3 comprises 15 residues. CDR3: CASSQDPGGTDTQYF. CDR3 nucleotide sequence: TGCGCCAGCAGCCAAGATCCGGGGGGAACAGATACGCAGTATTTT.

This clone has just one count. The CDR3 is CASSRLDITSGVRNQPQHF. CDR3 in DNA: TGTGCCAGCAGCCGACTTGATATCACGTCAGGGGTACGAAATCAGCCCCAGCATTTT. V and J are TRBV5-8 and TRBJ1-5, with D perhaps matching TRBD1 (6 bases). The CDR3 sequence is 19 residues long. Germline lookup yields CDR1 SGHTS and CDR2 YDEGEE. V dropped 4 bases and J dropped 4 bases, with 27 bases sitting between them.

The chain couples TRBV6-1 to TRBJ1-3; 8 bases are shared with TRBD1. Germline CDR1 reads MNHNS; CDR2 reads SASEGT. The CDR3 totals 14 residues. Trimming cost V 6 bases and J 2 bases; bases outside gene matches: 3. CDR3 sequence (DNA): TGTGCCAGCAGGGAGACAGGGGCTGGAAACACCATATATTTT. Its translation: CASRETGAGNTIYF.

The chain couples TRBV7-8 to TRBJ2-7; tentatively, D is TRBD1 (6 bases). Germline V gene sequence: CDR1 SGHVS, CDR2 FQNEAQ. The CDR3 spans 11 residues. Trimming stripped 5 bases from V and 13 bases from J, with 15 bases between. The CDR3 loop is CASSDTGNQYF. Here the CDR3 DNA reads TGTGCCAGCAGCGACACAGGGAACCAATACTTC.

This sequence joins TRBV12-5 and TRBJ2-7, with a weak D call TRBD2 (6 bases). Germline V lookup: CDR1 LGHNT, CDR2 FRNRAP. CDR3 length equals 16 residues. Trimming shortened V by 4 bases and J by 3 bases, and 19 bases separated the two germline ends. The CDR3 is CASGSPGGRLVYEQYF. The CDR3 DNA sequence: TGTGCTAGTGGTTCCCCAGGAGGGAGGCTGGTCTACGAGCAGTACTTC.

The rearrangement joins TRBV27 to TRBJ1-1; 7 nucleotides agree with TRBD1. CDR3 length: 14 amino acids. Germline V gives CDR1 MNHEY, CDR2 SMNVEV (reference sequence). Germline trimming cut 7 bases from V and 1 base from J; bases unmatched to any gene: 6. CDR3 amino acids: CASKPGTENTEAFF. CDR3 nucleotides: TGTGCCAGCAAACCCGGGACAGAGAACACTGAAGCTTTCTTT.

This chain links TRBV18 with TRBJ1-2; 7 nucleotides line up with TRBD1. Germline V gene lookup returns CDR1 KGHSH and CDR2 LQKENI. The CDR3 runs 13 residues. J was trimmed by 5 bases and V by 2 bases; bases with no gene match: 2. CDR3 coding DNA: TGTGCCAGCTCACCAGACAGGGATTATGGCTACACCTTC. This encodes CASSPDRDYGYTF.

The chain has TRBV4-1 and TRBJ1-1; 9 bases map to TRBD1. Germline CDR1 MGHRA, CDR2 YSYEKL. V trimming: 4 bases; J trimming: 3 bases; junction bases outside the gene matches: 3. CDR3 length: 14 residues. The CDR3 spells CASSRWTGDTEAFF. In DNA, the CDR3 is TGCGCCAGCAGCCGCTGGACAGGGGACACTGAAGCTTTCTTT.